Listed here are 28 T cell receptor beta chains from one sample, sequenced in a study of beta chain features in type 1 diabetes. Expressed TCRB transcripts were sequenced because the isolated RNA had all been reverse transcribed beforehand. Clones were sequenced by immunoSEQ multiplex PCR, and TCRdb holds only the in-frame ones, with some missing. The sample carries 200,000 to 250,000 clones, about 9.3% recorded once. Sequenced: naive CD4+ T cells from blood. These receptors were taken from a young woman in good health.

This clone was detected a few times. J is TRBJ2-7 and V is TRBV19; the match to TRBD2 covers 7 bases. Per germline, CDR1 LNHDA and CDR2 SQIVND (reference sequence). CDR3 length equals 13 residues. V lost 4 bases, J lost 4 bases, and 4 bases stayed unmatched. CDR3 region: CASSSGRAYEQYF. For the CDR3, the DNA is TGTGCCAGTAGTAGCGGGAGAGCGTACGAGCAGTACTTC.

CDR3 sequence: CASSLDQDYGYTF. The DNA for the CDR3 is TGCGCCAGCAGCTTGGACCAGGACTATGGCTACACCTTC. This chain uses TRBV5-1 with TRBJ1-2; D unclear. The CDR3 extends over 13 amino acids. Per germline, CDR1 SGHRS and CDR2 YFSETQ. Trimming removed 0 bases at V and 3 bases at J, with 6 bases between.

The V and J genes are TRBV28 and TRBJ1-2; possible D gene TRBD1, 6 bases. Looked up from germline, CDR1 is MDHEN and CDR2 is SYDVKM. V gave up 1 base and J gave up 8 bases, with 14 bases separating them. This CDR3 is built from 14 residues. The CDR3 spells CASSLSRDTYGYTF. The CDR3 region has the DNA TGTGCCAGCAGTTTATCCCGGGACACCTACGGCTACACCTTC.

In its sample, this clone was seen a few times. The V gene is TRBV30, the J gene TRBJ1-1; D is perhaps TRBD1 (6 bases). The germline V gene encodes CDR1 GTSNPN and CDR2 SVGIG (reference sequence). The CDR3 has 13 amino acids. Trimming removed 4 bases from V and 3 bases from J, with 12 bases in between. The CDR3 region has the DNA TGTGCCTGGAATAAAGGGGGAGACACTGAAGCTTTCTTT. This translates into CAWNKGGDTEAFF.

V and J are TRBV6-1 and TRBJ2-7; a weak D match, TRBD1 (6 bases). Between the trimmed V and J ends, which lost 1 base and 1 base, there was a span of 14 bases. In germline, CDR1 is MNHNS, CDR2 SASEGT. This CDR3 is built from 16 residues. The CDR3 here is CASSEGQATGSYEQYF. Written as DNA, the CDR3 is TGTGCCAGCAGTGAAGGACAGGCAACAGGGTCCTACGAGCAGTACTTC.

The chain has TRBV30 and TRBJ1-2; 8 bases align to TRBD1. Germline V gene sequence: CDR1 GTSNPN, CDR2 SVGIG (reference sequence). CDR3 length equals 17 residues. V was pared by 4 bases and J by 4 bases, with 17 bases of the junction left unmatched. This CDR3 is CAWTPTGTGRRGYGYTF. In DNA form, the CDR3 reads TGTGCCTGGACCCCAACCGGGACAGGTCGGCGGGGCTATGGCTACACCTTC.

The chain joins TRBV6-1 to TRBJ1-6, with D hard to call. Germline lookup yields CDR1 MNHNS and CDR2 SASEGT. Trimming pared 6 bases from V and 8 bases from J, leaving 5 bases between. This CDR3 region has 11 residues. CDR3 DNA: TGTGCCAGCAGCCGGGATTCACCCCTCCACTTT. Amino acid sequence: CASSRDSPLHF.

The genes are TRBV15 and TRBJ1-2; possible D gene TRBD1, 6 bases. CDR1 is LNHNV, CDR2 YYDKDF, per germline (reference sequence). V was clipped by 1 base and J by 4 bases, with 22 bases between them. This CDR3 is 18 amino acids long. CDR3 amino acids: CATSRVGQPTPVGYGYTF. CDR3 in DNA: TGTGCCACCAGCAGAGTAGGACAGCCAACGCCGGTTGGCTATGGCTACACCTTC.

This clone was detected only a few times. This rearrangement joins TRBV19 to TRBJ2-4; maybe TRBD2 (5 bases). The length of the CDR3 is 15 residues. V dropped 3 bases and J dropped 0 bases, with 9 bases sitting between them. Germline V CDR1 and CDR2: LNHDA, SQIVND (reference sequence). CDR3: CASSMPGLAKNIQYF. CDR3 DNA: TGTGCCAGTAGTATGCCAGGACTAGCCAAAAACATTCAGTACTTC.

The rearrangement uses TRBV7-6 and TRBJ2-1; D perhaps matches TRBD2 (7 bases). CDR3 size: 14 residues. V dropped 7 bases and J dropped 5 bases, with 15 bases sitting between them. CDR1 SGHVS and CDR2 FNYEAQ come from the germline V gene. In DNA form, the CDR3 reads TGTGCCAGCACGAGGGGGGGGGTTGACAATGAGCAGTTCTTC. Its translation is CASTRGGVDNEQFF.

The chain carries TRBV11-2 and TRBJ1-1; D perhaps matches TRBD1 (6 bases). Germline CDR1 and CDR2: SGHAT and FQNNGV. This CDR3 has 14 amino acids. V dropped 5 bases and J dropped 8 bases, with 18 bases sitting between them. This CDR3 is CASSTAGTTKEAFF. The CDR3, as DNA: TGTGCCAGCAGCACGGCTGGGACAACCAAAGAAGCTTTCTTT. Full variable domain (outside the CDR3, taken from reference TRBV11-2 and TRBJ1-1): EAGVAQSPRYKIIEKRQSVAFWCNPISGHATLYWYQQILGQGPKLLIQFQNNGVVDDSQLPKDRFSAERLKGVDSTLKIQPAKLEDSAVYLCASSTAGTTKEAFFGQGTRLTVV.

This clone was seen a handful of times. V gene TRBV20-1 combines with J gene TRBJ1-5; D is unresolved. This CDR3 contains 11 residues. Trimming left V 3 bases short and J 5 bases short, with 5 bases between. Germline loops: CDR1 DFQATT, CDR2 SNEGSKA (reference sequence). The chain's CDR3 is CSASGDQPQHF. For the CDR3, the DNA is TGCAGTGCTAGCGGAGATCAGCCCCAGCATTTT.

This clone was detected a few times. This chain joins TRBV5-6 and TRBJ1-4, with D uncertain. This CDR3 contains 14 residues. Trimming removed 2 bases from V and 7 bases from J, with 12 bases in between. The V gene's germline CDR1 is SGHDT and CDR2 YYEEEE. The CDR3 DNA reads as TGTGCCAGCAGCTTCATGGGGAGAACTGAAAAACTGTTTTTT. Protein product: CASSFMGRTEKLFF.

This clone was seen more than once but under ten times. V and J are TRBV5-1 and TRBJ2-5; 9 bases are a match to TRBD1. CDR1 SGHRS and CDR2 YFSETQ come from the germline V gene. CDR3 length: 15 amino acids. Unmatched junction bases numbered 10, after V lost 6 bases and J lost 4 bases. DNA for the CDR3: TGCGCCAGCACCTTCTGGGGACAGGGCAGAGAGACCCAGTACTTC. Its translation: CASTFWGQGRETQYF.

This sequence joins TRBV18 and TRBJ1-1; D may be TRBD1 (5 bases). Germline CDR1 KGHSH, CDR2 LQKENI. The CDR3 is 13 residues long. Trimming stripped 6 bases from V and 4 bases from J, with 12 bases between. This CDR3 reads CASSQSQGTEAFF. The CDR3 region has the DNA TGTGCCAGCTCCCAGAGTCAGGGCACTGAAGCTTTCTTT.

The rearrangement links TRBV29-1 to TRBJ1-1; 10 bases fit TRBD1. The trim removed 4 bases at V and 3 bases at J, leaving 5 bases unmatched. The germline CDR1 and CDR2 sequences are SQVTM and ANQGSEA. This CDR3 is 14 amino acids long. CDR3 loop: CSVAPGQGYTEAFF. In DNA, the CDR3 is TGCAGCGTTGCACCGGGACAGGGGTACACTGAAGCTTTCTTT. The whole variable domain, filled in from reference TRBV29-1 and TRBJ1-1, reads SAVISQKPSRDICQRGTSLTIQCQVDSQVTMMFWYRQQPGQSLTLIATANQGSEATYESGFVIDKFPISRPNLTFSTLTVSNMSPEDSSIYLCSVAPGQGYTEAFFGQGTRLTVV.

Only a few counts were recorded for this clone. The rearrangement uses TRBV28 and TRBJ1-5, with a weak D call TRBD1 (6 bases). V gave up 10 bases and J gave up 10 bases, with 17 bases separating them. Per germline, CDR1 MDHEN and CDR2 SYDVKM. This CDR3 has 12 residues. The DNA of the CDR3 is TGTGCCACCACGCGGGGGGCGAGACCCCAGCATTTT. It specifies CATTRGARPQHF.

The gene calls are TRBV30 and TRBJ1-1, with TRBD1 identical over 7 bases. Unmatched junction bases numbered 12, after V lost 3 bases and J lost 2 bases. The CDR3 extends over 16 amino acids. Germline V gene sequence: CDR1 GTSNPN, CDR2 SVGIG (reference sequence). CDR3 bases: TGTGCCTGGAGGGCGGGACAGCCAATATTAAACACTGAAGCTTTCTTT. Translating it yields CAWRAGQPILNTEAFF.

This clone has more than one count but fewer than ten. V and J are TRBV15 and TRBJ2-7, with 11 positions matching TRBD1. This CDR3 comprises 15 residues. Per germline, CDR1 LNHNV and CDR2 YYDKDF (reference sequence). The ends lost 9 bases at V and 0 bases at J; junction bases unmatched: 7. The DNA of the CDR3 is TGTGCCACTACGGACAGGGGGCATAACTCCTACGAGCAGTACTTC. Residues: CATTDRGHNSYEQYF.

The genes are TRBV5-1 and TRBJ1-1; 9 nucleotides match TRBD1. Per germline, CDR1 SGHRS and CDR2 YFSETQ. V lost 8 bases to trimming and J lost 5 bases; unmatched junction nucleotides: 13. The CDR3 loop spans 15 amino acids. The CDR3: CASGPGTGFGTEAFF. CDR3 sequence (DNA): TGCGCCAGTGGGCCAGGGACAGGGTTCGGTACTGAAGCTTTCTTT.

This clone was observed a handful of times. The chain recombines TRBV30 with TRBJ1-4; TRBD1 matches 8 bases. This CDR3 is 11 amino acids long. The J segment lost 7 bases and the V segment lost 5 bases, leaving 0 bases of the junction unmatched. Germline V CDR1 and CDR2: GTSNPN, SVGIG (reference sequence). CDR3 sequence reads: CAWGQGEKLFF. The DNA for the CDR3 is TGTGCCTGGGGACAGGGTGAAAAACTGTTTTTT.

The chain is built from TRBV4-2 and TRBJ2-7; D may be TRBD1 (5 bases). The CDR3 consists of 15 residues. Per germline, CDR1 LGHNA and CDR2 YNFKEQ. Trimming shortened V by 0 bases and J by 3 bases, and 12 bases separated the two germline ends. This chain's CDR3 is CASSQESRGDYEQYF. Written as DNA, the CDR3 is TGTGCCAGCAGCCAAGAGTCAAGGGGTGACTACGAGCAGTACTTC.

This chain uses TRBV5-8 with TRBJ2-1, with 10 bases that match TRBD2. Germline values: CDR1 SGHTS, CDR2 YDEGEE. The CDR3 covers 15 residues. V dropped 2 bases and J dropped 10; count of bases not matched to a gene: 9. The CDR3 region has the DNA TGTGCCAGCAGCTTCGCTAGCGGGGGCGTACGGGAGCAGTTCTTC. Translated, it gives CASSFASGGVREQFF. The whole variable domain, filled in from reference TRBV5-8 and TRBJ2-1, reads EAGVTQSPTHLIKTRGQQATLRCSPISGHTSVYWYQQALGLGLQFLLWYDEGEERNRGNFPPRFSGRQFPNYSSELNVNALELEDSALYLCASSFASGGVREQFFGPGTRLTVL.

There are a few counts of this clone. The V and J genes are TRBV6-5 and TRBJ1-1; TRBD1 aligns across 10 bases. Germline-derived CDR1 and CDR2 are MNHEY and SVGAGI. J lost 8 bases, V lost 5 bases, and 2 bases had no gene match. There are 12 residues in the CDR3. CDR3 nucleotide sequence: TGTGCCAGCAGTCCGGGACAGGGGGAAGCTTTCTTT. As protein: CASSPGQGEAFF.

The chain employs TRBV5-6 and TRBJ1-2; a weak D match, TRBD1 (5 bases). The CDR3 is 13 residues long. Trimming stripped 3 bases from V and 3 bases from J, with 9 bases between. Germline V gene data show CDR1 as SGHDT and CDR2 as YYEEEE. For the CDR3, the DNA is TGTGCCAGCAGCTGGGGCGATGACTATGGCTACACCTTC. Protein: CASSWGDDYGYTF. The full variable domain, with the rest looked up from reference TRBV5-6 and TRBJ1-2, is DAGVTQSPTHLIKTRGQQVTLRCSPKSGHDTVSWYQQALGQGPQFIFQYYEEEERQRGNFPDRFSGHQFPNYSSELNVNALLLGDSALYLCASSWGDDYGYTFGSGTRLTVV.

The chain uses TRBV7-6 and TRBJ1-4; 9 nucleotides line up with TRBD1. J lost 10 bases, V lost 6 bases, and 12 bases had no gene match. Per germline, CDR1 SGHVS and CDR2 FNYEAQ. The CDR3 has 15 residues. The CDR3 DNA follows: TGTGCCAGCAGTTTACAACAGGGGGCGCGGGGAAAACTGTTTTTT. Protein product: CASSLQQGARGKLFF. Drawing the rest from reference TRBV7-6 and TRBJ1-4, the complete variable domain is GAGVSQSPRYKVTKRGQDVALRCDPISGHVSLYWYRQALGQGPEFLTYFNYEAQQDKSGLPNDRFSAERPEGSISTLTIQRTEQRDSAMYRCASSLQQGARGKLFFGSGTQLSVL.

The CDR3 spells CASSPQGIQETQYF. Written as DNA, the CDR3 is TGCGCCAGCAGTCCTCAGGGTATACAAGAGACCCAGTACTTC. The rearrangement links TRBV5-1 to TRBJ2-5; D might be TRBD1 (5 bases). This CDR3 has 14 residues. Germline CDR1 is SGHRS and CDR2 is YFSETQ. Trimming removed 5 bases at V and 2 bases at J, with 13 bases between.

Many counts were recorded for this clone. The genes are TRBV7-9 and TRBJ1-1, with 8 positions matching TRBD1. J lost 5 bases, V lost 4 bases, and 3 bases had no gene match. CDR3 length: 13 residues. The germline V gene has CDR1 SEHNR and CDR2 FQNEAQ (reference sequence). The DNA of the CDR3 is TGTGCCAGCAGCTCCCGGACAGGGACTGAAGCTTTCTTT. Its protein is CASSSRTGTEAFF.